This entry features one T cell receptor beta chain sequence. Antigen: not known. Trimming left V 4 bases short and J 10 bases short, with 19 bases between. The CDR3 loop spans 14 amino acids. CDR1 is LNHDA, CDR2 SQIVND, per germline (reference sequence). The sample originates from a study of vaccination effects on CD4 cells after COVID-19. Study-level results: Few convalescent patients were studied, and early post-infection samples were lacking.

Before sequencing, viral peptide pools were used by the ViraFEST assay to expand antigen-specific CD4+ T cells. Isolation of CD4+ T cells took place after approximately 10 days of culture. Either the BNT162b2 or mRNA-1273 vaccine was given to participants in two doses. A density of around 2 million PBMC per well was used; these cells were cultured with roughly 10 IU/ml IL-2 and approximately 10 ug/ml peptides. Repertoires were generated with immunoSEQ multiplex PCR, while TCRdb's copy carries only in-frame clones and drops some. The sample shows nearly 25,000 clones, almost 70% of them seen only once.

This clonotype originated in a human donor who received a COVID-19 vaccine. The source was CD4+ T cells from PBMCs cultured with SARS-CoV-2 spike peptides, collected after COVID-19 vaccination. This chain connects TRBV19 to TRBJ1-1; possible D gene TRBD1, 5 bases. CDR3 sequence: CASSTDLAGGVAFF. The CDR3 DNA sequence: TGTGCCAGTAGTACGGACCTTGCTGGGGGTGTAGCTTTCTTT.